The present entry profiles one T cell receptor beta chain with its context. This sample was included in a study of blood T cell repertoires in COVID-19. Study context: Italy, Spain and the United States were the sources of the convalescent and acute COVID-19 samples.

As handled by the study authors: Quantification of nucleated cells was approximated via reference gene primer amplification. Using immunoSEQ multiplex PCR, the repertoire was profiled, and TCRdb retains in-frame clones only, with some absent. V, J and clone size derive from that table, while D and trimming were established from the DNA sequence. The table lists approximately 170,000 clones, around 89% of them singletons, with approximately 2% in the top ten. Germline V gene lookup returns CDR1 LNHNV and CDR2 YYDKDF (reference sequence). Trimming shortened V by 0 bases and J by 11 bases, and 13 bases separated the two germline ends. The CDR3 totals 13 residues.

The specimen sequenced was peripheral blood. This sequence joins TRBV15 and TRBJ1-1; D is possibly TRBD1 (5 bases). The receptor's source is a man younger than 35 who had recovered from COVID-19. The CDR3 loop is CATSRDLEGWAFF. Written as DNA, the CDR3 is TGTGCCACCAGCAGAGATCTGGAGGGGTGGGCTTTCTTT.